This T cell receptor (beta chain) is from a study of shared clonotypes between healthy human individuals. Whole-study findings and limits: Collection of samples was limited to blood; tissue repertoires likely differ. Among donors, sharing of clonotypes was expected to be affected by sequencing depth.

Only CD45RO-negative cells positively selected for CCR7 counted as naive CD8 cells, so terminally differentiated effector memory CD45RA+ cells were excluded. The donors were all Caucasian adults (living in Nashville, Tennessee). This CDR3 is 15 amino acids long. Germline-derived CDR1 and CDR2 are MDHEN and SYDVKM. V lost 6 bases and J 6 bases, leaving 18 bases between the germline ends. The authors distributed each subset's genomic DNA evenly over several immunoSEQ plates. The table came from immunoSEQ multiplex PCR; TCRdb's copy has only in-frame clones and leaves some out. Altogether about 2.1 million clones are present, 80% to 95% being singletons, with the ten largest covering under 2%. In the case of this clone: As yet, its antigen is unknown.

This sequence originates from a man younger than 35 in good health. Some clones in this sample may be carry-over from other donors' samples. Specimen: naive CD8+ T cells from PBMCs. The chain uses TRBV28 and TRBJ1-5, with D hard to call. In nucleotides, the CDR3 is TGTGCCAGCAGATTCCGGGTCCTTGGCGGTCAGCCCCAGCATTTT. Encoded protein: CASRFRVLGGQPQHF.